The 27 T cell receptor beta chains below were found in one sample sequenced in a study of molecular identifiers for immune sequencing clone quantification. One entry per CDR3 protein, called by TCRdb with MiXCR from the PCR reads. Of about 39,000 distinct CDR3 sequences in the sample, around a sixth were seen once. Sample: naive CD8+ T cells from blood, with Jurkat cell RNA spiked in. The sample's subset: FACS-sorted CD8+CD4-CCR7+CD45RA+ naive T cells. All receptors come from a human donor in good health. Some libraries in this study had Jurkat cell RNA spiked in.

The CDR3 region is CASSSRTGGLNTQYF. CDR3 in DNA: TGCGCCAGCAGCTCCCGGACAGGGGGCCTGAATACGCAGTATTTT. This chain uses TRBV5-1 with TRBJ2-3; TRBD1 agrees at 11 bases. The V gene end was trimmed by 3 bases and the J gene end by 7 bases; junction bases not matched to a gene: 7. Germline loops: CDR1 SGHRS, CDR2 YFSETQ. The length of the CDR3 is 15 residues.

The chain has TRBV11-2 and TRBJ1-1; D is perhaps TRBD1 (5 bases). CDR1 is SGHAT and CDR2 is FQNNGV in the germline V gene. Trimming took 4 bases from V and 0 from J, leaving 15 bases between them. The CDR3 has 16 amino acids. DNA of the CDR3: TGTGCCAGCAGCTATCATATCGGGACGGTGAACACTGAAGCTTTCTTT. Translated, it gives CASSYHIGTVNTEAFF.

This chain links TRBV7-2 with TRBJ2-3; D gene uncertain. Per germline, CDR1 SGHTA and CDR2 FQGNSA. V gave up 1 base and J gave up 0 bases, with 8 bases separating them. The CDR3 is made up of 15 amino acids. This chain's CDR3 is CASSLVLSSTDTQYF. CDR3 DNA sequence: TGTGCCAGCAGCTTAGTGCTATCTAGCACAGATACGCAGTATTTT.

This clonotype has a count of ten or more. This CDR3 reads CASSQAQGLAGGPPYEQYF. CDR3 bases: TGCGCCAGCAGCCAAGCTCAGGGACTAGCGGGAGGGCCGCCCTACGAGCAGTACTTC. V gene TRBV4-3 combines with J gene TRBJ2-7; 16 bases line up with TRBD2. This CDR3 comprises 19 residues. Per the germline V gene, CDR1 is LGHNA and CDR2 is YSLEER. Trimming removed 1 base from V and 2 bases from J; junction bases left unmatched: 8.

This clonotype was seen many times. The DNA for the CDR3 is TGTGCCAGCAGCTTCGATAGCGGCCCCTACGAGCAGTACTTC. Residues: CASSFDSGPYEQYF. This sequence joins TRBV7-9 and TRBJ2-7; D perhaps matches TRBD2 (6 bases). Trimming took 3 bases from V and 2 from J, leaving 11 bases between them. Germline V gives CDR1 SEHNR, CDR2 FQNEAQ (reference sequence). This CDR3 region has 14 residues.

This clonotype was counted at least ten times. This chain connects TRBV28 to TRBJ2-3; 10 bases map to TRBD2. Germline CDR1 is MDHEN and CDR2 is SYDVKM. The length of the CDR3 is 15 residues. The V gene end was trimmed by 5 bases and the J gene end by 2 bases; junction bases not matched to a gene: 4. In DNA, the CDR3 is TGTGCCAGCAGTGTAGCGGGAGGCCCCACAGATACGCAGTATTTT. Residues: CASSVAGGPTDTQYF.

This clonotype was counted at least ten times. The chain is built from TRBV21-1 and TRBJ2-5; TRBD1, the table's D call, was not compared with the DNA. TRBV21-1 is termed a pseudogene. This CDR3 comprises 18 residues. This CDR3 is CASSTRDRGLAGPGGQYF. CDR3 sequence (DNA): TGTGCCAGCAGCACCAGGGACAGGGGGCTTGCGGGCCCGGGAGGGCAGTACTTC.

This clonotype was seen at least ten times. The V gene is TRBV20-1, the J gene TRBJ2-2, with 9 bases lining up with TRBD2. Per germline, CDR1 DFQATT and CDR2 SNEGSKA (reference sequence). The CDR3 totals 18 residues. Losses at the gene ends were 3 bases for V and 4 bases for J; bases not matched to a gene: 15. The CDR3 here is CSASYWSGLAGGTGELFF. The CDR3 DNA reads as TGCAGTGCTAGTTACTGGTCGGGACTAGCAGGGGGCACCGGGGAGCTGTTTTTT.

The table lists this clonotype with many counts. V and J are TRBV4-3 and TRBJ1-1; no clear D gene. The CDR3 is 14 amino acids. Germline V CDR1 and CDR2: LGHNA, YSLEER. Trimming took off 2 bases at V and 0 bases at J, with 7 bases between the two ends. CDR3 loop: CASSQSLMNTEAFF. The CDR3 DNA follows: TGCGCCAGCAGCCAATCTCTAATGAACACTGAAGCTTTCTTT.

This clonotype has just a few counts. The chain combines TRBV14 with TRBJ2-7, with D possibly matching TRBD1 (6 bases). Germline loops: CDR1 SGHDN, CDR2 FVKESK. The ends were cut back, 5 bases at V and 0 bases at J, with 17 bases in the middle. CDR3 length equals 16 residues. CDR3 amino acids: CASSASIGTSSYEQYF. The CDR3, as DNA: TGTGCCAGCAGCGCATCAATCGGGACAAGCTCCTACGAGCAGTACTTC.

This clonotype was counted ten times or more. The chain is built from TRBV29-1 and TRBJ2-7; 10 nucleotides match TRBD1. Germline V gene data show CDR1 as SQVTM and CDR2 as ANQGSEA. This CDR3 comprises 13 residues. Trimming at V came to 5 bases and at J to 3 bases, leaving 4 bases not matched to a gene. CDR3 region: CSVYGQGGYEQYF. In nucleotides, the CDR3 is TGCAGCGTTTACGGACAGGGGGGCTACGAGCAGTACTTC.

This clonotype was found many times. The gene calls are TRBV12-3 or TRBV12-4 and TRBJ2-7, with TRBD1 identical over 8 bases. Trimming cost V 8 bases and J 0 bases; bases outside gene matches: 0. The CDR3 spans 12 residues. CDR3 loop: CASGTGSYEQYF. CDR3 DNA: TGTGCCAGCGGGACAGGCTCCTACGAGCAGTACTTC.

This clonotype was seen a single time. This may come from a read error, since a much larger clone is one base off. The chain recombines TRBV5-1 with TRBJ2-7, with unresolved D. Germline CDR1 reads SGHRS; CDR2 reads YFSETQ. Trimming cost V 3 bases and J 0 bases, with 4 bases left between them. The CDR3 covers 12 residues. CDR3 amino acids: CASSSCSYEQYF. The CDR3 coding sequence is TGCGCCAGCAGCTCATGCTCCTACGAGCAGTACTTC.

This sequence joins TRBV19 and TRBJ1-2; D is uncertain. V shed 3 bases and J shed 6 bases, with 11 bases lying between them. The CDR3 is 13 amino acids. CDR1 and CDR2 from the germline V gene are LNHDA and SQIVND (reference sequence). CDR3 DNA sequence: TGTGCCAGTAGTATCGGGGAACTGGATGGCTACACCTTC. Translated: CASSIGELDGYTF. The entire variable domain, with the rest obtained from reference TRBV19 and TRBJ1-2, is as follows: DGGITQSPKYLFRKEGQNVTLSCEQNLNHDAMYWYRQDPGQGLRLIYYSQIVNDFQKGDIAEGYSVSREKKESFPLTVTSAQKNPTAFYLCASSIGELDGYTFGSGTRLTVV.

Ten or more counts support this clonotype. The chain is built from TRBV5-1 and TRBJ2-4, with D perhaps TRBD1 (5 bases). Trimming took off 1 base at V and 1 base at J, with 15 bases between the two ends. The V gene's germline CDR1 is SGHRS and CDR2 YFSETQ. This CDR3 comprises 17 residues. DNA of the CDR3: TGCGCCAGCAGCTTGTCCTCCAGGGCAAACGCCAAAAACATTCAGTACTTC. Translated, it gives CASSLSSRANAKNIQYF. The full variable domain, its missing parts supplied by reference TRBV5-1 and TRBJ2-4, is KAGVTQTPRYLIKTRGQQVTLSCSPISGHRSVSWYQQTPGQGLQFLFEYFSETQRNKGNFPGRFSGRQFSNSRSEMNVSTLELGDSALYLCASSLSSRANAKNIQYFGAGTRLSVL.

This clonotype was counted many times. The V call is TRBV6-5, the J call TRBJ1-1; a possible D gene is TRBD1 (6 bases). CDR1 is MNHEY and CDR2 is SVGAGI in the germline V gene. Trimming took off 6 bases at V and 1 base at J, with 12 bases between the two ends. CDR3 length: 14 amino acids. CDR3 protein: CASSLGGWNTEAFF. The CDR3, as DNA: TGTGCCAGCAGCCTAGGGGGGTGGAACACTGAAGCTTTCTTT.

This clonotype has at least ten counts. The chain recombines TRBV5-1 with TRBJ2-5; TRBD2 might be the D (6 bases). CDR3 length equals 13 residues. CDR1 is SGHRS, CDR2 YFSETQ, per germline. V lost 5 bases and J 5 bases, leaving 13 bases between the germline ends. The CDR3: CASRWAGTETQYF. The CDR3, as DNA: TGCGCCAGCAGATGGGCGGGAACGGAGACCCAGTACTTC.

Many counts were recorded for this clonotype. The rearrangement joins TRBV12-3 or TRBV12-4 to TRBJ2-7; D could derive from TRBD1 or TRBD2 (5 bases each). The V end lost 6 bases, the J end lost 3 bases, and 18 bases lay between the germline ends. This CDR3 has 15 amino acids. CDR3 protein: CASSPFTGRVYEQYF. In DNA, the CDR3 is TGTGCCAGCAGCCCTTTCACGGGACGAGTCTACGAGCAGTACTTC.

This clonotype was counted between two and nine times. V gene TRBV20-1 combines with J gene TRBJ2-4, with D maybe TRBD1 (6 bases). The V end was cut by 2 bases, the J end by 0 bases, with 14 bases between. The germline gives CDR1 DFQATT, CDR2 SNEGSKA (reference sequence). The CDR3 covers 16 residues. This CDR3 reads CSARPRTALAKNIQYF. The CDR3 DNA is TGCAGTGCTAGACCGCGGACAGCCCTAGCCAAAAACATTCAGTACTTC.

This clonotype was detected many times. The rearrangement links TRBV20-1 to TRBJ2-3; the D is unclear. The V and J ends lost 4 bases and 7 bases respectively, with 18 bases between them. CDR1 and CDR2 from the germline V gene are DFQATT and SNEGSKA (reference sequence). This CDR3 is 14 amino acids long. The CDR3 DNA sequence: TGCAGTGCTACCCTCACCGCCCTATCGTATACGCAGTATTTT. Its protein is CSATLTALSYTQYF.

This clonotype was seen only a few times. V usage is TRBV7-9 and J usage is TRBJ2-1; tentatively, D is TRBD2 (5 bases). The CDR3 consists of 13 residues. In germline, CDR1 is SEHNR, CDR2 FQNEAQ (reference sequence). V lost 8 bases to trimming and J lost 4 bases, with 12 bases between them. The CDR3 spells CASVLPGYNEQFF. The CDR3 DNA reads as TGTGCCAGCGTACTCCCGGGGTACAATGAGCAGTTCTTC.

The chain couples TRBV27 to TRBJ2-1; D gene uncertain. In germline, CDR1 is MNHEY, CDR2 SMNVEV (reference sequence). V dropped 4 bases and J dropped 8 bases, with 18 bases sitting between them. The CDR3 is made up of 15 amino acids. The CDR3 loop is CASSSRPRSVDEQFF. As DNA, the CDR3 is TGTGCCAGCAGTTCCAGACCTAGGTCAGTCGATGAGCAGTTCTTC.

As to this clonotype: A single base separates this from a much larger clone, so it may be a read error. V and J are TRBV29-1 and TRBJ1-2; no reliable D call. V lost 3 bases to trimming and J lost 4 bases, with 12 bases between them. Germline V lookup: CDR1 SQVTM, CDR2 ANQGSEA. The CDR3 has 13 amino acids. The CDR3 is CSVDDPAFYGYTF. DNA for the CDR3: TGCAGCGTTGACGATCCAGCCTTCTATGGCTACACCTTC.

A word on this clonotype: A much more abundant neighbour one base away suggests this may be a read error. The rearrangement uses TRBV4-3 and TRBJ2-1; 9 nucleotides match TRBD2. In germline, CDR1 is LGHNA, CDR2 YSLEER. This CDR3 contains 16 residues. CDR3 sequence: CTSSQGTDPRGGEQFF. The CDR3 nucleotides read TGCACCAGCAGCCAGGGGACCGACCCGCGGGGGGGGGAGCAGTTCTTC.

This clonotype has ten or more counts. The chain is built from TRBV4-3 and TRBJ2-7, with 7 bases that match TRBD2. The germline CDR1 and CDR2 sequences are LGHNA and YSLEER. Trimming at V came to 0 bases and at J to 4 bases, leaving 6 bases not matched to a gene. This CDR3 contains 15 residues. The CDR3 nucleotides are TGCGCCAGCAGCCAAGATCGGACGGGGGGATACGAGCAGTACTTC. Protein sequence: CASSQDRTGGYEQYF.

The chain carries TRBV7-2 and TRBJ2-7; the D is unclear. CDR3 length: 12 residues. The V gene's germline CDR1 is SGHTA and CDR2 FQGNSA. Trimming shortened V by 4 bases and J by 7 bases, and 11 bases separated the two germline ends. The CDR3 DNA is TGTGCCAGCAGCTATACTCCTTGGGAGCAGTACTTC. This sequence encodes CASSYTPWEQYF.

This clonotype was detected many times. The V call is TRBV7-8, the J call TRBJ1-1; D is uncertain. CDR1 is SGHVS and CDR2 is FQNEAQ in the germline V gene. The V end lost 5 bases, the J end lost 1 base, and 17 bases lay between the germline ends. CDR3 size: 16 residues. In nucleotides, the CDR3 is TGTGCCAGCAGCCCGAGTTTCGGGCCTACGAACACTGAAGCTTTCTTT. Its translation: CASSPSFGPTNTEAFF.